This T cell receptor (beta chain) is from a study of blood T cell repertoires in COVID-19. Study processing details: Estimation of nucleated cell counts relied on the amplification of reference gene primers. The table came from immunoSEQ multiplex PCR; TCRdb's copy has only in-frame clones and leaves some out. V, J and clone size were drawn from that table, and D and trimming were deduced from the DNA. The repertoire has 90,000 to 120,000 clones, more than 70% of them found once; the top ten carry 6.8%. The CDR3 totals 16 residues. V lost 2 bases and J lost 5; bases outside the gene matches: 7. In germline, CDR1 is ENHRY, CDR2 SYGVKD.

The receptor's source is a man in his fifties with active or convalescent COVID-19. This rearrangement joins TRBV10-3 to TRBJ2-3; 10 nucleotides align to TRBD2. Source material: peripheral blood. CDR3 loop: CAISESSSGGKDTQYF. DNA of the CDR3: TGTGCCATCAGTGAGAGTTCTAGCGGGGGCAAAGATACGCAGTATTTT.